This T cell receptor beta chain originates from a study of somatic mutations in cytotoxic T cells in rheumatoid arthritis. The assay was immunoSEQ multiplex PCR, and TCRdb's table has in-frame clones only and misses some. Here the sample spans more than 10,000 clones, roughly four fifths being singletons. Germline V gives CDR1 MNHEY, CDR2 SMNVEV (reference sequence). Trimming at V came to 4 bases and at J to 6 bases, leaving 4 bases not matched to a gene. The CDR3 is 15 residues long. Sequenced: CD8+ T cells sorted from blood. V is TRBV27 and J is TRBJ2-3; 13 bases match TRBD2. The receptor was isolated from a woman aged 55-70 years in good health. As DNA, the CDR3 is TGTGCCAGCAGTTGGGGGACTAGCGGGGTGGATACGCAGTATTTT. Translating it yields CASSWGTSGVDTQYF.